Presented here are 7 T cell receptor beta chains from one specimen sequenced in a study of STAT5B mutations in CD4+ large granular lymphocyte leukemia. Using immunoSEQ multiplex PCR, the repertoire was profiled, and TCRdb retains in-frame clones only, with some absent. The sample includes approximately 21,000 clones, 78% of them seen just once. Sequencing was performed on CD4+ T cells from blood buffy coats. Receptors were obtained from a human donor in good health.

This chain uses TRBV7-2 with TRBJ2-2; no clear D gene. The germline CDR1 and CDR2 sequences are SGHTA and FQGNSA. The CDR3 has 14 amino acids. Trimming took 4 bases from V and 0 from J, leaving 6 bases between them. CDR3 loop: CASSSPANTGELFF. In DNA form, the CDR3 reads TGTGCCAGCAGCTCCCCCGCGAACACCGGGGAGCTGTTTTTT.

Turning to this clone: Other DNA sequences from this sample encode an identical CDR3 as well. The rearrangement links TRBV5-1 to TRBJ2-3; TRBD1 matches 7 bases. Germline trimming cut 4 bases from V and 0 bases from J; bases unmatched to any gene: 5. The CDR3 has 15 amino acids. Germline values: CDR1 SGHRS, CDR2 YFSETQ. CDR3 protein: CASSPGQVSTDTQYF. The CDR3 DNA is TGCGCCAGCAGCCCTGGACAGGTCAGCACAGATACGCAGTATTTT.

The chain is built from TRBV12-1 and TRBJ2-3. TRBV12-1 is designated a pseudogene. The CDR3 spans 12 residues. The CDR3 DNA sequence: TGTGTAAGCAGCGGGAACACAGATACGCAGTATTTT. It is translated as CVSSGNTDTQYF.

This chain links TRBV27 with TRBJ1-1; no firm D call. V gave up 5 bases and J gave up 3 bases, with 13 bases separating them. Germline CDR1 MNHEY, CDR2 SMNVEV (reference sequence). The CDR3 extends over 14 amino acids. CDR3 sequence reads: CASSRRTGDTEAFF. In DNA, the CDR3 is TGTGCCAGCAGTCGGCGGACGGGCGACACTGAAGCTTTCTTT.

The chain carries TRBV19 and TRBJ2-2; maybe TRBD1 (6 bases). The CDR3 runs to 14 residues. V was clipped by 11 bases and J by 0 bases, with 13 bases between them. CDR1 and CDR2 (germline): LNHDA, SQIVND (reference sequence). CDR3 in DNA: TGTGCCGGAAGAACAGGGACGAACACCGGGGAGCTGTTTTTT. As protein: CAGRTGTNTGELFF.

The chain uses TRBV2 and TRBJ1-5, with D tentatively TRBD1 (6 bases). The CDR3 extends over 16 amino acids. Germline V CDR1 and CDR2: SNHLY, FYNNEI. V lost 7 bases to trimming and J lost 1 base, with 17 bases between them. The CDR3 nucleotides are TGTGCCAGCAAAGGTCCTACAGGGTTAAGCAATCAGCCCCAGCATTTT. The encoded protein is CASKGPTGLSNQPQHF.

This clone was found a few times. The J gene is TRBJ2-1, the V gene TRBV7-3; 14 positions agree with TRBD2. Trimming cost V 3 bases and J 9 bases; bases outside gene matches: 4. The CDR3 has 15 residues. Per germline, CDR1 SGHTA and CDR2 FQGTGA. The CDR3 DNA is TGTGCCAGCAGCTTCCGACTAGCGGGGGGGCGTGAGCAGTTCTTC. Its protein is CASSFRLAGGREQFF.